The source of this T cell receptor (beta chain) is a study of cytomegalovirus exposure and HLA in healthy donors (TCRdb year 2017). For the study in its entirety: According to a later analysis, one platform produced both the 120 validation repertoires and the approximately 670 repertoires of the first cohort. The study was designed to test whether signatures of past pathogen exposure could be identified by cataloging public T cell receptors. A separate validation cohort of 100 to 150 different subjects was used in addition to the approximately 610-subject first cohort. To predict cytomegalovirus infection status, the study combined high-throughput TCR immunosequencing, statistical association of individual TCRs with disease status, and machine learning. The paper's findings and limits, for the study overall: The classifier was reported to diagnose cytomegalovirus status with high specificity and sensitivity in both the original and validation cohorts. The study listed 150 to 200 TCR beta chains as associated with cytomegalovirus. The validation cohort had no HLA typing available for a later analysis, so co-occurrence within that cohort was assessed over all 130 or so repertoires. The authors suggested that the approach could potentially be extended to other disease states and immunological phenotypes. Most TCR sequences were observed very rarely across donors, whereas some public TCRs were present in many individuals. Subsequent analysis determined that TCRs grouped into clusters in the first cohort also showed a tendency toward co-occurrence across the approximately 110 validation repertoires, and 85% to 95% of cluster scores exceeded 0. In vitro tests confirmed that a few of the cytomegalovirus-associated TCR beta chains recognize cytomegalovirus antigens.

In the case of this clone: Its antigen is unknown. Base quality data are lacking; no much larger clone is found one base away.

Separate from the approximately 670-subject first cohort, the validation cohort of about 130 subjects was the group to which the donors belonged. Library prep was done by the immunoSEQ multiplex PCR assay. In the original analysis: A statistical classification framework was developed to diagnose cytomegalovirus status using the catalog of TCR beta chain sequences. TCRdb obtained this table from immuneACCESS and retained in-frame rearrangements with V and J assigned. These tables miss some clones; where compared with another copy, unresolved V genes account for less than half of the shortfall, and the remainder is unexplained. The D gene and trimming were derived from the DNA, and the V and J assignments and clone size from that table. The sample table shows 120,000 or so clones, and around 90% are seen once. Together, the top ten hold approximately 2% of the sample. This clonotype was sampled from a woman aged 18 to 35 in good health and CMV-seronegative. The source material was PBMCs.

The CDR3 corresponds to CASSSGRTATNEKLFF. The sequence in DNA is TGTGCCAGCAGTTCCGGACGGACAGCAACTAATGAAAAACTGTTTTTT. The chain couples TRBV6-5 to TRBJ1-4; TRBD1 could be the D gene, as 6 bases match. From its cysteine to its phenylalanine, the CDR3 spans 16 amino acids. The retained sequence is limited to the CDR3, 48 bases, with the frame set at the first base. As encoded in the germline V gene, CDR1 is MNHEY while CDR2 is SVGAGI. V and J lose 4 bases and 0 bases, and a span of 12 bases separates them.